Shown below are 22 T cell receptor beta chains from a single sample sequenced in a study of OX40 agonist ivuxolimab in advanced cancers. Produced via immunoSEQ multiplex PCR; TCRdb's table is partial and in-frame only. The top ten hold approximately 5.5% of the sample, which has 96,000 or so clones, about 84% seen once. The sequencing here drew on CD4+ or CD8+ T cells sorted from blood, taken in a trial of the OX40 agonist ivuxolimab. Receptor source: an adult with an advanced solid tumor such as melanoma, head and neck, liver or kidney cancer.

The rearrangement joins TRBV30 to TRBJ1-2, with a possible D match to TRBD1 (5 bases). Germline lookup yields CDR1 GTSNPN and CDR2 SVGIG (reference sequence). V was trimmed by 5 bases and J by 4 bases, leaving 17 bases between them. CDR3 size: 14 residues. For the CDR3, the DNA is TGTGCCTGGTCCCCGGGGGTAGGGAGCTATGGCTACACCTTC. Its protein product is CAWSPGVGSYGYTF.

The chain employs TRBV19 and TRBJ1-6, with a tentative D call TRBD1 (5 bases). Trimming removed 3 bases from V and 7 bases from J, with 10 bases in between. CDR1 LNHDA and CDR2 SQIVND come from the germline V gene (reference sequence). The CDR3 has 14 residues. The CDR3 reads CASSIGGVNSPLHF. The CDR3 DNA reads TGTGCCAGTAGTATCGGGGGGGTCAATTCACCCCTCCACTTT.

This rearrangement joins TRBV6-1 to TRBJ2-1; 11 positions match TRBD2. J gave up 5 bases and V 4 bases, and 4 bases lay outside the gene matches. The germline V gene has CDR1 MNHNS and CDR2 SASEGT. This CDR3 region has 15 residues. The CDR3 here is CASSVSSGRNNEQFF. The CDR3 nucleotides read TGTGCCAGCAGTGTATCTAGCGGGAGGAACAATGAGCAGTTCTTC.

The chain joins TRBV2 to TRBJ1-1; D remains unclear. Germline assignment: CDR1 SNHLY and CDR2 FYNNEI. This CDR3 spans 14 amino acids. V gave up 7 bases and J gave up 3 bases, with 15 bases separating them. CDR3 sequence reads: CASMPLWADTEAFF. The DNA for the CDR3 is TGTGCCAGCATGCCCCTCTGGGCGGACACTGAAGCTTTCTTT. Full variable domain (rest looked up from reference TRBV2 and TRBJ1-1): EPEVTQTPSHQVTQMGQEVILRCVPISNHLYFYWYRQILGQKVEFLVSFYNNEISEKSEIFDDQFSVERPDGSNFTLKIRSTKLEDSAMYFCASMPLWADTEAFFGQGTRLTVV.

The chain carries TRBV7-6 and TRBJ2-2; the D gene is possibly TRBD1 (6 bases). CDR3 size: 14 residues. CDR1 and CDR2 from the germline V gene are SGHVS and FNYEAQ. Trimming left V 1 base short and J 5 bases short, with 8 bases between. The CDR3 reads CASSLEGGTGELFF. CDR3 sequence (DNA): TGTGCCAGCAGCTTAGAAGGGGGTACCGGGGAGCTGTTTTTT.

J is TRBJ1-1 and V is TRBV5-6; unclear D gene. Trimming cost V 0 bases and J 5 bases, with 2 bases left between them. CDR1 and CDR2 from the germline V gene are SGHDT and YYEEEE. The CDR3 consists of 11 residues. The DNA for the CDR3 is TGTGCCAGCAGCTTGGGGACTGAAGCTTTCTTT. It codes for CASSLGTEAFF.

This rearrangement joins TRBV1 to TRBJ1-5. TRBV1 is shown as a pseudogene. This CDR3 has 12 amino acids. The CDR3 coding sequence is TGCACCTTCAGCTATAGCAATCAGCCCCAGCATTTT. Translating it yields CTFSYSNQPQHF.

This CDR3 is CASSAFATAQYF. The CDR3 DNA reads TGTGCCAGCAGCGCCTTTGCCACGGCGCAGTATTTT. The chain combines TRBV11-2 with TRBJ2-3; no definite D call. Trimming stripped 5 bases from V and 10 bases from J, with 13 bases between. This CDR3 region has 12 residues. The germline gives CDR1 SGHAT, CDR2 FQNNGV.

This chain connects TRBV7-2 to TRBJ1-3; TRBD1 might be the D (5 bases). Between the trimmed V and J ends, which lost 3 bases and 0 bases, there was a span of 12 bases. The CDR3 runs to 16 residues. Per germline, CDR1 SGHTA and CDR2 FQGNSA. Here the CDR3 reads CASSFGPGSSGNTIYF. The CDR3 region has the DNA TGTGCCAGCAGCTTCGGTCCAGGGAGCTCTGGAAACACCATATATTTT.

The chain combines TRBV18 with TRBJ2-7; TRBD1 matches 8 bases. This CDR3 spans 16 amino acids. CDR1 and CDR2 from the germline V gene are KGHSH and LQKENI. After removal of 0 bases from V and 2 bases from J, the junction contained 6 bases not matched to a gene. The CDR3 loop reads CASSPPYRTGPYEQYF. For the CDR3, the DNA is TGTGCCAGCTCACCACCCTATCGGACAGGGCCCTACGAGCAGTACTTC.

The V and J genes are TRBV6-1 and TRBJ1-5, with unresolved D. V was pared by 1 base and J by 15 bases, with 13 bases between. Germline-derived CDR1 and CDR2 are MNHNS and SASEGT. This CDR3 has 12 residues. The CDR3 sequence: CASSEEVRVVHF. CDR3 coding DNA: TGTGCCAGCAGTGAAGAGGTCAGAGTAGTGCATTTT.

The rearrangement joins TRBV9 to TRBJ2-5; 10 nucleotides match TRBD1. The germline CDR1 and CDR2 sequences are SGDLS and YYNGEE. Trimming at V came to 0 bases and at J to 5 bases, leaving 4 bases not matched to a gene. This CDR3 contains 15 residues. The chain's CDR3 is CASSVGGQGWETQYF. The CDR3 DNA follows: TGTGCCAGCAGCGTAGGGGGACAGGGGTGGGAGACCCAGTACTTC.

This rearrangement joins TRBV27 to TRBJ2-7; TRBD2 agrees at 7 bases. The CDR3 runs 15 residues. Germline trimming cut 6 bases from V and 6 bases from J; bases unmatched to any gene: 14. In germline, CDR1 is MNHEY, CDR2 SMNVEV (reference sequence). CDR3 nucleotide sequence: TGTGCCAGCAGCCAGTGGGGAGGGAATCATGGCGAGCAGTACTTC. Translated, it gives CASSQWGGNHGEQYF.

This chain connects TRBV18 to TRBJ2-7; D is uncertain. This CDR3 is 14 amino acids long. The V end lost 6 bases, the J end lost 2 bases, and 14 bases lay between the germline ends. CDR1 is KGHSH, CDR2 LQKENI, per germline. CDR3 region: CASSPRAYAYEQYF. The DNA for the CDR3 is TGTGCCAGCTCGCCCCGGGCTTACGCCTACGAGCAGTACTTC.

The rearrangement uses TRBV10-3 and TRBJ2-7; unclear D gene. The length of the CDR3 is 15 residues. With 3 bases removed from V and 7 bases from J, the gap between germline ends came to 19 bases. CDR1 is ENHRY and CDR2 is SYGVKD in the germline V gene. The CDR3 reads CAISDEGITPDEQYF. CDR3 in DNA: TGTGCCATCAGTGATGAAGGTATCACCCCGGATGAGCAGTACTTC.

The chain has TRBV19 and TRBJ2-7, with 7 positions matching TRBD1. The CDR3 runs 13 residues. CDR1 and CDR2 from the germline V gene are LNHDA and SQIVND (reference sequence). V shed 4 bases, J shed 6 bases, and the junction held 6 bases outside the gene matches. CDR3 region: CASSNAGGGEQYF. Written as DNA, the CDR3 is TGTGCCAGTAGTAACGCAGGGGGTGGCGAGCAGTACTTC.

V and J are TRBV14 and TRBJ2-7; D not certain. The germline gives CDR1 SGHDN, CDR2 FVKESK. The CDR3 contains 15 residues. V was trimmed by 1 base and J by 5 bases, leaving 15 bases between them. The CDR3 is CASSQGWDWGNEQYF. DNA for the CDR3: TGTGCCAGCAGCCAAGGGTGGGATTGGGGAAACGAGCAGTACTTC. The full variable domain, its missing parts supplied by reference TRBV14 and TRBJ2-7, is EAGVTQFPSHSVIEKGQTVTLRCDPISGHDNLYWYRRVMGKEIKFLLHFVKESKQDESGMPNNRFLAERTGGTYSTLKVQPAELEDSGVYFCASSQGWDWGNEQYFGPGTRLTVT.

J is TRBJ2-1 and V is TRBV5-1, with D perhaps matching TRBD2 (5 bases). The CDR3 has 15 amino acids. CDR1 SGHRS and CDR2 YFSETQ come from the germline V gene. The ends were cut back, 5 bases at V and 6 bases at J, with 18 bases in the middle. CDR3 in DNA: TGCGCCAGCAGGCAGGACTCTAACTACGGCAATGAGCAGTTCTTC. Translation: CASRQDSNYGNEQFF.

This rearrangement joins TRBV18 to TRBJ1-2; D may be TRBD1 (5 bases). The germline V and J ends were trimmed by 3 bases and 4 bases, with 15 bases remaining between them. This CDR3 region has 15 residues. Germline V lookup: CDR1 KGHSH, CDR2 LQKENI. For the CDR3, the DNA is TGTGCCAGCTCACCTGGGGCAACGGGGAGCTATGGCTACACCTTC. Translating it yields CASSPGATGSYGYTF.

This chain connects TRBV21-1 to TRBJ2-4. TRBV21-1 is reported as a pseudogene. This CDR3 spans 13 amino acids. DNA of the CDR3: TGTGCCAGTGCTCTTCTAGCCAAAAACATTCAGTACTTC. Its protein is CASALLAKNIQYF.

The chain links TRBV11-2 to TRBJ1-1, with D uncertain. The CDR3 loop spans 13 amino acids. CDR1 and CDR2 from the germline V gene are SGHAT and FQNNGV. Trimming took 1 base from V and 0 from J, leaving 3 bases between them. The chain's CDR3 is CASSLGVNTEAFF. In DNA form, the CDR3 reads TGTGCCAGCAGCTTAGGAGTGAACACTGAAGCTTTCTTT.

In this sample, this clone turned up a few times. This chain joins TRBV14 and TRBJ2-3; TRBD2 agrees at 13 bases. CDR1 SGHDN and CDR2 FVKESK come from the germline V gene. Trimming at V came to 3 bases and at J to 4 bases, leaving 1 base not matched to a gene. The CDR3 covers 15 residues. The CDR3 loop reads CASSHGTSGADTQYF. The CDR3 bases are TGTGCCAGCAGCCACGGGACTAGCGGGGCAGATACGCAGTATTTT.